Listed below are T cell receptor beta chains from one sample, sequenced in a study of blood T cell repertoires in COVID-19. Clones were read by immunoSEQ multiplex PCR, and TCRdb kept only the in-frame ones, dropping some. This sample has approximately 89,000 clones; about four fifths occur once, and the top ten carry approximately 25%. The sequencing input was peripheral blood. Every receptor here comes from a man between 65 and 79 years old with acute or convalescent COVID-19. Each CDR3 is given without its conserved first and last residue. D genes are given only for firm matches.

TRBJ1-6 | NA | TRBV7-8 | ASSAYRVSESPLH
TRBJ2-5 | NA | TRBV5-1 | ASSLGVRGETQY
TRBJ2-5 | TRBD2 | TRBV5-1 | ASSLAVQRAGRETQY
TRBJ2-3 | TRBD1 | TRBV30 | AWSQDRAGTDTQY
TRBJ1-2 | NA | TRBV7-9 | ASCPGAGYGYT
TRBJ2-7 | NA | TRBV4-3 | ASSPPSYEQY
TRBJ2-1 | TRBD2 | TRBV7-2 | ASRTLAGKLHEQF
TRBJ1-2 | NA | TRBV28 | ASSPPPETLWNGYT
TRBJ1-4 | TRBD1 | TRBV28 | ASSLRTGRRATNEKLF
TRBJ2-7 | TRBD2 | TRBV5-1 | ASSSGTSGYEQY
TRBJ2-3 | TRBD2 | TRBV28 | ASSSSSGTGTDTQY
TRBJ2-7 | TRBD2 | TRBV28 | ASIRTSGSHEQY
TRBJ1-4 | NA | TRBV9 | ASSARQSNEKLF
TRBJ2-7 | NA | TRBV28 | ASSTRIGEQY
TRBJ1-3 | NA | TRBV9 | ASSTSGQSSGNTIY
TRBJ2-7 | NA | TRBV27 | ASSFLAQPYEQY
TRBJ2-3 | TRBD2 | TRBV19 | ASSTPASGWQY
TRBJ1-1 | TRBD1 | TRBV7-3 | ASSLILMGRGLEATEAF
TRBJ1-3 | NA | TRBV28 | ASSFGGATPGNTIY
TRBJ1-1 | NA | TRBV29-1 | SGLLTEAF
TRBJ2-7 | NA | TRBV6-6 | ASSLVSHEQY
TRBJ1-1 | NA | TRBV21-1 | ASSRQANTEAF
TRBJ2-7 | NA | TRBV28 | ASTPSSSGGLYEQY